The next 15 T cell receptor beta chains were all read from a single sample in a study of T cell changes during pregnancy in multiple sclerosis. Profiled with immunoSEQ multiplex PCR; TCRdb holds only in-frame clones, not every one. The table lists about 59,000 clones, 94% of them singletons. The specimen comprised CD8+ T cells from peripheral blood mononuclear cells, sampled after pregnancy. The receptors derive from a female donor with multiple sclerosis, enrolled in a pregnancy study.

The chain couples TRBV6-5 to TRBJ2-7, with TRBD1 as a possible D gene (7 bases). V lost 11 bases and J lost 3, with 14 bases in between. Per germline, CDR1 MNHEY and CDR2 SVGAGI. CDR3 length: 12 amino acids. CDR3 in DNA: TGTGCCGCAGGGGGGCTTGACTACGAGCAGTACTTC. It specifies CAAGGLDYEQYF.

This clone is categorized as medium-sized (0.01 to 0.1%). The chain has TRBV27 and TRBJ2-2; D is possibly TRBD1 (6 bases). Germline V lookup: CDR1 MNHEY, CDR2 SMNVEV (reference sequence). V was clipped by 3 bases and J by 6 bases, with 11 bases between them. CDR3 length equals 14 residues. CDR3 in amino acids: CASSLNREPGELFF. CDR3 bases: TGTGCCAGCAGTTTGAACAGGGAACCCGGGGAGCTGTTTTTT.

This clone turned up a few times. The CDR3 reads CASSLGSVTEAFF. The DNA of the CDR3 is TGCGCCAGCAGCTTGGGGTCAGTCACTGAAGCTTTCTTT. The rearrangement links TRBV5-1 to TRBJ1-1; D gene uncertain. From germline, CDR1 is SGHRS and CDR2 YFSETQ. V lost 0 bases, J lost 4 bases, and 7 bases lay in between. The CDR3 consists of 13 residues.

The chain is built from TRBV7-8 and TRBJ2-3, with D tentatively TRBD2 (6 bases). V was shortened by 3 bases and J by 1 base, with 17 bases between the two germline ends. The length of the CDR3 is 17 residues. The germline gives CDR1 SGHVS, CDR2 FQNEAQ. The CDR3 is CASSLGLEGWGTDTQYF. CDR3 bases: TGTGCCAGCAGCTTGGGACTGGAGGGTTGGGGCACAGATACGCAGTATTTT.

The count of this clone is one. The genes are TRBV4-1 and TRBJ2-1, with D perhaps matching TRBD1 (5 bases). The germline V gene has CDR1 MGHRA and CDR2 YSYEKL. The CDR3 is 16 residues long. Deletions cut 0 bases from V and 5 bases from J, with 14 bases between. CDR3 residues: CASSQEGQGKNNEQFF. Written as DNA, the CDR3 is TGCGCCAGCAGCCAAGAAGGCCAGGGTAAGAACAATGAGCAGTTCTTC.

The chain employs TRBV19 and TRBJ2-5; 10 positions agree with TRBD2. After removal of 6 bases from V and 6 bases from J, the junction contained 13 bases not matched to a gene. Germline assignment: CDR1 LNHDA and CDR2 SQIVND (reference sequence). This CDR3 has 16 amino acids. This CDR3 reads CASSSGLAVGGKTQYF. The DNA of the CDR3 is TGTGCCAGTAGCTCAGGACTAGCGGTCGGGGGGAAGACCCAGTACTTC. The variable domain in full, with the rest retrieved from reference TRBV19 and TRBJ2-5, is DGGITQSPKYLFRKEGQNVTLSCEQNLNHDAMYWYRQDPGQGLRLIYYSQIVNDFQKGDIAEGYSVSREKKESFPLTVTSAQKNPTAFYLCASSSGLAVGGKTQYFGPGTRLLVL.

As concerns this clone: One junction end disagrees with the germline gene, perhaps due to a read error. The chain links TRBV27 to TRBJ2-3; 11 bases are a match to TRBD2. CDR3 size: 15 residues. CDR1 is MNHEY and CDR2 is SMNVEV in the germline V gene (reference sequence). CDR3 in DNA: TGTGCCAGCACTTTAGCGGGAGGGAGGCCAGATACGCAGTATTTT. Encoded protein: CASTLAGGRPDTQYF.

The chain carries TRBV14 and TRBJ2-1, with 9 bases matching TRBD1. The CDR3 length is 15 residues. J gave up 7 bases and V 4 bases, and 8 bases lay outside the gene matches. Germline lookup yields CDR1 SGHDN and CDR2 FVKESK. CDR3 coding DNA: TGTGCCAGCAGCCCGTCGCCGGGACAGGGTAATGAGCAGTTCTTC. As protein: CASSPSPGQGNEQFF.

J is TRBJ2-5 and V is TRBV18; 10 positions match TRBD1. The V segment lost 3 bases and the J segment 5 bases; nucleotides outside the gene matches: 3. In germline, CDR1 is KGHSH, CDR2 LQKENI. The CDR3 totals 14 residues. CDR3 sequence (DNA): TGTGCCAGCTCACCTATGGGACAGGGGGAGACCCAGTACTTC. Translating gives CASSPMGQGETQYF.

This sequence joins TRBV23-1 and TRBJ1-4; TRBD1 aligns across 7 bases. TRBV23-1 is labeled an ORF, and its function is uncertain. The CDR3 is 13 residues long. Trimming took 7 bases from V and 8 from J; bases not matched to a gene: 7. The CDR3 DNA sequence: TGCGCCAGCACGAAGGGGGCGAAGGAAAAACTGTTTTTT. Protein: CASTKGAKEKLFF.

V usage is TRBV27 and J usage is TRBJ1-4, with 7 bases fitting TRBD1. Germline assignment: CDR1 MNHEY and CDR2 SMNVEV (reference sequence). V lost 4 bases, J lost 7 bases, and 6 bases stayed unmatched. CDR3 length: 14 residues. CDR3 region: CASSSQGRGEKLFF. The CDR3 DNA reads TGTGCCAGCAGTTCACAGGGGAGAGGTGAAAAACTGTTTTTT.

The gene calls are TRBV28 and TRBJ2-3; 7 nucleotides match TRBD1. J gave up 0 bases and V 1 base, and 10 bases lay outside the gene matches. Germline assignment: CDR1 MDHEN and CDR2 SYDVKM. The CDR3 extends over 18 amino acids. The CDR3 here is CASSLSRDSHSSTDTQYF. In DNA, the CDR3 is TGTGCCAGCAGTTTATCCCGGGACAGCCACTCGAGCACAGATACGCAGTATTTT.

This rearrangement joins TRBV7-9 to TRBJ2-1; 9 bases are a match to TRBD1. V shed 0 bases, J shed 1 base, and the junction held 4 bases outside the gene matches. CDR1 is SEHNR and CDR2 is FQNEAQ in the germline V gene (reference sequence). This CDR3 spans 17 amino acids. The CDR3 DNA reads TGTGCCAGCAGCTTAGCGGAAGGGACAGGGTCCTACAATGAGCAGTTCTTC. This codes for CASSLAEGTGSYNEQFF.

The rearrangement joins TRBV28 to TRBJ2-7, with TRBD2 identical over 8 bases. Germline assignment: CDR1 MDHEN and CDR2 SYDVKM. This CDR3 region has 16 residues. The junction had 16 bases not matched to a gene; V was cut back by 5 bases and J by 7 bases. The CDR3, as DNA: TGTGCCAGCAGTCTAGATCAGGGACTAGGCCGCGGGGAGCAGTACTTC. Amino acid sequence: CASSLDQGLGRGEQYF. The full variable domain, with the rest looked up from reference TRBV28 and TRBJ2-7, is DVKVTQSSRYLVKRTGEKVFLECVQDMDHENMFWYRQDPGLGLRLIYFSYDVKMKEKGDIPEGYSVSREKKERFSLILESASTNQTSMYLCASSLDQGLGRGEQYFGPGTRLTVT.

DNA of the CDR3: TGTGCCAGCAGCTCCCAGGGTTTACCTGAAGCTTTCTTT. It is translated as CASSSQGLPEAFF. The gene calls are TRBV9 and TRBJ1-1; D is possibly TRBD1 (5 bases). CDR1 and CDR2 from the germline V gene are SGDLS and YYNGEE. The CDR3 consists of 13 residues. V was pared by 4 bases and J by 6 bases, with 13 bases between.